What follows are 14 T cell receptor beta chains derived from one specimen sequenced in a study of CD8 T cells in ankylosing spondylitis. Antigen specificity for these receptors is unknown. The study's findings and limits: Characteristic of ankylosing spondylitis blood, it appeared, was a TCR beta motif comprising roughly 8 highly homologous variants.

TCRdb reprocessed the 5' RACE reads via MiXCR and lists one record per CDR3 protein. This table has about 840,000 distinct CDR3 sequences, over 9.5% appearing once. The sample taken for sequencing was blood, either unsorted or a sorted T cell fraction (not recorded which). The receptors come from a male donor with ankylosing spondylitis.

The sample holds a few counts of this clonotype. The V and J genes are TRBV20-1 and TRBJ2-3, with 9 bases lining up with TRBD2. V shed 4 bases and J 4 bases; nucleotides not matched to a gene: 6. This CDR3 has 14 residues. Germline CDR1 DFQATT, CDR2 SNEGSKA (reference sequence). CDR3 sequence reads: CSAKGAGGPDTQYF. CDR3 DNA sequence: TGCAGTGCTAAGGGGGCGGGAGGGCCAGATACGCAGTATTTT.

This clonotype was seen only a few times. This sequence joins TRBV7-9 and TRBJ1-4, with D possibly being TRBD1 (6 bases). From germline, CDR1 is SEHNR and CDR2 FQNEAQ (reference sequence). CDR3 length: 15 residues. The V end lost 2 bases, the J end lost 8 bases, and 15 bases lay between the germline ends. CDR3 protein: CASSLSRGSGEKLFF. Written as DNA, the CDR3 is TGTGCCAGCAGCTTAAGTAGGGGGTCCGGGGAAAAACTGTTTTTT.

This chain connects TRBV20-1 to TRBJ2-5; D is uncertain. The CDR3 is made up of 12 amino acids. The V end was cut by 0 bases, the J end by 7 bases, with 9 bases between. CDR1 DFQATT and CDR2 SNEGSKA come from the germline V gene (reference sequence). CDR3 loop: CSARDPGWTQYF. DNA for the CDR3: TGCAGTGCTAGAGATCCAGGATGGACCCAGTACTTC.

The sample holds a few counts of this clonotype. This chain joins TRBV18 and TRBJ2-7; TRBD2 might be the D (5 bases). V lost 3 bases to trimming and J lost 0 bases, with 6 bases between them. Germline values: CDR1 KGHSH, CDR2 LQKENI. There are 13 residues in the CDR3. Here the CDR3 reads CASSPGISYEQYF. The CDR3 DNA is TGTGCCAGCTCACCCGGGATCTCCTACGAGCAGTACTTC. The whole variable domain, remainder taken from reference TRBV18 and TRBJ2-7, is NAGVMQNPRHLVRRRGQEARLRCSPMKGHSHVYWYRQLPEEGLKFMVYLQKENIIDESGMPKERFSAEFPKEGPSILRIQQVVRGDSAAYFCASSPGISYEQYFGPGTRLTVT.

The V gene is TRBV29-1, the J gene TRBJ1-6; D might be TRBD1 (5 bases). Trimming removed 5 bases at V and 6 bases at J, with 11 bases between. Germline loops: CDR1 SQVTM, CDR2 ANQGSEA. This CDR3 spans 13 amino acids. The CDR3 spells CSVIEGPNSPLHF. Here the CDR3 DNA reads TGCAGCGTTATCGAGGGGCCTAATTCACCCCTCCACTTT.

The chain recombines TRBV13 with TRBJ2-5; 8 positions agree with TRBD1. The CDR3 runs to 15 residues. The germline V gene encodes CDR1 PRHDT and CDR2 FYEKMQ (reference sequence). V shed 5 bases and J 4 bases; nucleotides not matched to a gene: 9. CDR3 amino acids: CASSRRQGAGETQYF. DNA for the CDR3: TGTGCCAGCAGCCGGCGCCAGGGGGCCGGAGAGACCCAGTACTTC.

The V call is TRBV19, the J call TRBJ2-1; maybe TRBD2 (6 bases). The CDR3 has 16 amino acids. V lost 5 bases and J 8 bases, leaving 22 bases between the germline ends. In germline, CDR1 is LNHDA, CDR2 SQIVND (reference sequence). The CDR3 nucleotides are TGTGCCAGTAGTCACCTTGGTGGCGGGATATCCTATGAGCAGTTCTTC. It codes for CASSHLGGGISYEQFF.

This clonotype was found once. With a much larger clone just one base away, this may be a read error. The chain is built from TRBV6-5 and TRBJ2-5; D ambiguous. CDR3 length: 14 residues. Trimming pared 4 bases from V and 2 bases from J, leaving 11 bases between. Looked up from germline, CDR1 is MNHEY and CDR2 is SVGAGI. The CDR3 DNA follows: TGTGCCAGCAGTTTATCGGCCAGTCAAGAGACCCAGTACTTC. Its translation: CASSLSASQETQYF.

The chain recombines TRBV12-5 with TRBJ2-2; 8 bases agree with TRBD2. Germline V gene sequence: CDR1 LGHNT, CDR2 FRNRAP. Trimming cost V 0 bases and J 4 bases; bases outside gene matches: 7. The CDR3 has 17 amino acids. The chain's CDR3 is CASGLVLGLDGTGELFF. CDR3 bases: TGTGCTAGTGGTTTGGTACTGGGACTAGATGGCACCGGGGAGCTGTTTTTT.

This clonotype was seen a few times. The chain employs TRBV11-1 and TRBJ2-5; D call uncertain. This CDR3 has 15 amino acids. V lost 1 base to trimming and J lost 2 bases, with 11 bases between them. Germline assignment: CDR1 SGHAT and CDR2 FQDESV (reference sequence). CDR3 residues: CASSLGPTRQETQYF. CDR3 nucleotide sequence: TGTGCCAGCAGCTTAGGACCGACAAGACAAGAGACCCAGTACTTC.

The chain employs TRBV28 and TRBJ2-2; D may be TRBD1 (5 bases). Trimming took 8 bases from V and 5 from J, leaving 15 bases between them. The CDR3 runs to 14 residues. CDR1 and CDR2 (germline): MDHEN, SYDVKM. The CDR3 nucleotides are TGTGCCAGCTGTGATGGGGCGCGTACCGGGGAGCTGTTTTTT. Amino acids: CASCDGARTGELFF.

The table lists this clonotype with a few counts. A read error may account for a junction end that differs from germline. V and J are TRBV7-2 and TRBJ2-7, with no clear D. CDR3 length: 12 residues. Germline values: CDR1 SGHTA, CDR2 FQGNSA. The CDR3 DNA reads as TGTGCCAGCAGCCCTGGCGTCAGGCGAACGGACTTC. Protein sequence: CASSPGVRRTDF.

The CDR3, as DNA: TGTGCCAGCAGCTTAGTAAGGGGTGAAAAACTGTTTTTT. Translation: CASSLVRGEKLFF. This chain joins TRBV5-5 and TRBJ1-4; a weak D match, TRBD1 (5 bases). Germline loops: CDR1 SGHKS, CDR2 YYEKEE (reference sequence). The CDR3 contains 13 residues. Trimming left V 2 bases short and J 7 bases short, with 9 bases between.

This clonotype was observed a few times. The junction does not match germline at one end; this may be a read error. The rearrangement links TRBV5-6 to TRBJ2-5; TRBD1 agrees at 8 bases. CDR3 length: 13 residues. The germline gives CDR1 SGHDT, CDR2 YYEEEE. CDR3 DNA sequence: TGTGCCAGCACCTTGACAGGGGAAGGGACCCAGTACTTC. Encoded protein: CASTLTGEGTQYF.